This T cell receptor beta chain was identified in a study of T-cell reconstitution after alpha-beta-depleted transplantation in children. This clonotype was detected a few times. CDR3 length equals 13 residues. Per the germline V gene, CDR1 is MNHEY and CDR2 is SVGEGT. V was shortened by 7 bases and J by 5 bases, with 12 bases between the two germline ends. Unique molecular identifiers were incorporated into the prepared TCRbeta library. TCRdb redid the calling of the PCR reads with MiXCR, one entry per CDR3 protein. The sample has 640,000 or so distinct CDR3 sequences; around 17% are singletons. The starting material was PBMCs from the stem cell graft donor, obtained from the stem cell graft. The chain combines TRBV6-2 or TRBV6-3 with TRBJ2-1; a weak D match, TRBD2 (5 bases). The source of this sequence is a human donor who donated a stem cell graft to a child with acute myeloid leukemia. Written as DNA, the CDR3 is TGTGCCAGCACTGAGCGGTTCCACAATGAGCAGTTCTTC. Amino acid sequence: CASTERFHNEQFF.